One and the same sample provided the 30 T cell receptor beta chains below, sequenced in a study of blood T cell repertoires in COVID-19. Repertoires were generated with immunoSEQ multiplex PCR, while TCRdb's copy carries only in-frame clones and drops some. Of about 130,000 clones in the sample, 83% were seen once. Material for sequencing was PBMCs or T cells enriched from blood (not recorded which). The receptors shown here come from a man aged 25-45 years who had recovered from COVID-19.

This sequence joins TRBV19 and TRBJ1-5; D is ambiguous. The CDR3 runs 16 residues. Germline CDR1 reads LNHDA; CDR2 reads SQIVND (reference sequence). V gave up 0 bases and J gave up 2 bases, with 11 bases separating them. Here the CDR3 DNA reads TGTGCCAGTAGTATAGATCTCGAACTTGGCAATCAGCCCCAGCATTTT. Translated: CASSIDLELGNQPQHF.

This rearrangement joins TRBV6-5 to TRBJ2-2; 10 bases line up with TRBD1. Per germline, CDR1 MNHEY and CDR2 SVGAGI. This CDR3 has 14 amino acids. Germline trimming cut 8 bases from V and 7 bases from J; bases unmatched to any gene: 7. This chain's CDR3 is CASGDRGKGGELFF. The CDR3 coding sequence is TGTGCCAGCGGGGACAGGGGAAAGGGCGGGGAGCTGTTTTTT.

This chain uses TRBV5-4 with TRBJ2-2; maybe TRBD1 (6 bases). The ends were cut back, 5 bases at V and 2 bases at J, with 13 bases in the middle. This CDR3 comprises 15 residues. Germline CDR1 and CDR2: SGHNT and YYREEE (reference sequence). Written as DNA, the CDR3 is TGTGCCAGCAGGGCCGGGACAATAAACACCGGGGAGCTGTTTTTT. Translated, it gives CASRAGTINTGELFF.

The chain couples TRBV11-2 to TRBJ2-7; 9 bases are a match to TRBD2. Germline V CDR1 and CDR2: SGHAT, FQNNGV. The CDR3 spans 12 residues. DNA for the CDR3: TGTGCCAGCAGTTCTAGCGGGGTCTTTACGAACGTC. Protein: CASSSSGVFTNV.

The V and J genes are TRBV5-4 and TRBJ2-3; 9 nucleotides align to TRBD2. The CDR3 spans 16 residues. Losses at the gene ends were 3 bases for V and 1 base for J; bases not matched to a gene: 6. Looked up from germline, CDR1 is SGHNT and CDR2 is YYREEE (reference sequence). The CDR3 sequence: CASSSSIAGGTDTQYF. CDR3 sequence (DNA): TGTGCCAGCAGCTCTTCGATAGCGGGGGGCACAGATACGCAGTATTTT.

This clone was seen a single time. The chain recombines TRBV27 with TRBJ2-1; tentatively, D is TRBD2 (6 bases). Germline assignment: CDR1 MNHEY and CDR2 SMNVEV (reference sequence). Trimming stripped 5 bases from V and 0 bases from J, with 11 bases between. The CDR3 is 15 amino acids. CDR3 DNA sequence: TGTGCCAGCAGTCCTAGCGCCAGCTCCTACAATGAGCAGTTCTTC. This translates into CASSPSASSYNEQFF.

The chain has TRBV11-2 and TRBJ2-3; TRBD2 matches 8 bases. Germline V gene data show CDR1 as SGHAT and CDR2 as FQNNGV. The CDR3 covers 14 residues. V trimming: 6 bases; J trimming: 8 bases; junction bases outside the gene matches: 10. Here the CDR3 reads CASSPGGPVGTQYF. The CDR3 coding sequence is TGTGCCAGCAGTCCGGGGGGGCCGGTGGGTACGCAGTATTTT. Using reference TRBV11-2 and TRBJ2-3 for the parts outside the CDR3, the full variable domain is EAGVAQSPRYKIIEKRQSVAFWCNPISGHATLYWYQQILGQGPKLLIQFQNNGVVDDSQLPKDRFSAERLKGVDSTLKIQPAKLEDSAVYLCASSPGGPVGTQYFGPGTRLTVL.

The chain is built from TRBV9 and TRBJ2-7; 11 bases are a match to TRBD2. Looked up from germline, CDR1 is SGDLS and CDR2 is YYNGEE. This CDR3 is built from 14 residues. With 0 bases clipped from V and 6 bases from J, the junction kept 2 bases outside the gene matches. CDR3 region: CASSVELAGAEQYF. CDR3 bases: TGTGCCAGCAGCGTAGAACTAGCGGGAGCCGAGCAGTACTTC.

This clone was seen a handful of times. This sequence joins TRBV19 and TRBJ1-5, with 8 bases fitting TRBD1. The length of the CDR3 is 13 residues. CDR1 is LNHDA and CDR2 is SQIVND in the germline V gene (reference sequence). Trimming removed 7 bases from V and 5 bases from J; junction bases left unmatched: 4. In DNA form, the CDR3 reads TGTGCCAGTAAGGACAGGGAGGATCAGCCCCAGCATTTT. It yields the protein CASKDREDQPQHF.

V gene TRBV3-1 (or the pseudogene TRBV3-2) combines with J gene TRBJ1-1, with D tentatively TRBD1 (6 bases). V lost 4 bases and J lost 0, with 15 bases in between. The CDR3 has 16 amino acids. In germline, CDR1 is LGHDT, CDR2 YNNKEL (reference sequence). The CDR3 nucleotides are TGTGCCAGCAGCCGAGCGACGGGACACATGAACACTGAAGCTTTCTTT. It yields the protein CASSRATGHMNTEAFF.

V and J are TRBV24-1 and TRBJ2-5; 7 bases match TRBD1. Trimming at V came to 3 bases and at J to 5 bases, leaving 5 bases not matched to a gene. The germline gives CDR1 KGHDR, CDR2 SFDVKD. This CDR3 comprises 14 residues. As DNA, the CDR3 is TGTGCCACCAGTGATCCTACAGGGGACGAGACCCAGTACTTC. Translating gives CATSDPTGDETQYF.

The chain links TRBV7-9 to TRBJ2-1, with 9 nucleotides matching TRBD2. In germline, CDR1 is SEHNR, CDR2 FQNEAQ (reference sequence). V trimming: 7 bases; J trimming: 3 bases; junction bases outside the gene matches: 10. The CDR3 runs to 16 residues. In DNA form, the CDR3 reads TGTGCCAGCACCAACCGGGTAGCGGGAGACTACAATGAGCAGTTCTTC. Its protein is CASTNRVAGDYNEQFF.

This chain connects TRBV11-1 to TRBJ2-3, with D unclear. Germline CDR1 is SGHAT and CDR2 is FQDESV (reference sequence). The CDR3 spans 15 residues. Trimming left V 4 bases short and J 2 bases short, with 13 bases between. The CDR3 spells CASSSNGYNTDTQYF. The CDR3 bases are TGTGCCAGCAGCTCGAACGGGTATAACACAGATACGCAGTATTTT.

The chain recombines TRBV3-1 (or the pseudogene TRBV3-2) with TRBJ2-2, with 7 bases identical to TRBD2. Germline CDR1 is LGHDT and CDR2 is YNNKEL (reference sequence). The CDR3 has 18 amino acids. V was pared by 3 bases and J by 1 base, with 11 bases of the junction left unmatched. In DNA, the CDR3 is TGTGCCAGCAGCCAGGGATTGGGAGCGGGGCGGAACACCGGGGAGCTGTTTTTT. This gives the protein CASSQGLGAGRNTGELFF.

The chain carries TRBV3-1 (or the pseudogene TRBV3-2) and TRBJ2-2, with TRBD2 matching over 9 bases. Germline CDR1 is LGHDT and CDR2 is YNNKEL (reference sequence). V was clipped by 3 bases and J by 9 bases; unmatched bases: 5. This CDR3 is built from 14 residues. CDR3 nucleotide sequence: TGTGCCAGCAGCCATCCGAGCGGGGGGCGGGAGCTGTTTTTT. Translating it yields CASSHPSGGRELFF.

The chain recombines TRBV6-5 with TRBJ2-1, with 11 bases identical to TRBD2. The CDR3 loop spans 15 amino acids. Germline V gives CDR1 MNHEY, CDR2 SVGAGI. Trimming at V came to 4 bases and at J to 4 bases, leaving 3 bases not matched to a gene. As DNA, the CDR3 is TGTGCCAGCAGTTTCCTAGCGGGGGGATACAATGAGCAGTTCTTC. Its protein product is CASSFLAGGYNEQFF.

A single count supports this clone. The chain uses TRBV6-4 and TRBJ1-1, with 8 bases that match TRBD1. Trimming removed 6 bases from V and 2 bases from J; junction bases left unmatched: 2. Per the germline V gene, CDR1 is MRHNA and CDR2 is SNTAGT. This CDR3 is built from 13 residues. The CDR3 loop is CASRGQDNTEAFF. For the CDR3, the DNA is TGTGCCAGCAGGGGACAGGATAACACTGAAGCTTTCTTT.

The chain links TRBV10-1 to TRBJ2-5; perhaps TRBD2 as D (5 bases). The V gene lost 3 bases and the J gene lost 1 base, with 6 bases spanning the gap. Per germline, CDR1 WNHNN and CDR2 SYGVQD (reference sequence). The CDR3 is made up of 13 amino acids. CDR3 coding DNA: TGCGCCAGCAGTGATGGACTCCAAGAGACCCAGTACTTC. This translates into CASSDGLQETQYF.

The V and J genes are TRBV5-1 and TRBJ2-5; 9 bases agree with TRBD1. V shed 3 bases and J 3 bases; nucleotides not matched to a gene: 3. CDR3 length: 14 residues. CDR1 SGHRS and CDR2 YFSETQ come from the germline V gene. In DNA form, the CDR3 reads TGCGCCAGCAGCTACGGGACAGGGAAAGAGACCCAGTACTTC. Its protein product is CASSYGTGKETQYF. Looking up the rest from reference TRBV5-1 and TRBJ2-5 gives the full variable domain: KAGVTQTPRYLIKTRGQQVTLSCSPISGHRSVSWYQQTPGQGLQFLFEYFSETQRNKGNFPGRFSGRQFSNSRSEMNVSTLELGDSALYLCASSYGTGKETQYFGPGTRLLVL.

This chain's CDR3 is CASSQRRGTGELFF. The CDR3 DNA sequence: TGTGCCAGCAGCCAGAGGAGAGGTACCGGGGAGCTGTTTTTT. V gene TRBV14 combines with J gene TRBJ2-2; D not certain. V was trimmed by 3 bases and J by 5 bases, leaving 10 bases between them. CDR1 is SGHDN and CDR2 is FVKESK in the germline V gene. The length of the CDR3 is 14 residues.

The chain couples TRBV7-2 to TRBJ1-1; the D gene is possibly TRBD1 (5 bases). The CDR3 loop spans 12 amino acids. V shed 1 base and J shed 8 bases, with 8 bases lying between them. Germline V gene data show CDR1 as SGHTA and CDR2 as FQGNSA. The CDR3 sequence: CASSLGTGEAFF. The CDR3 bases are TGTGCCAGCAGCTTAGGAACAGGAGAAGCTTTCTTT.

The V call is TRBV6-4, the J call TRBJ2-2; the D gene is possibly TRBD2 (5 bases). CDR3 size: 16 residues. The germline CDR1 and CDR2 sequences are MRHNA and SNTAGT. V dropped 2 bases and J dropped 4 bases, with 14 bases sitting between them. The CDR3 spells CASSDLEGSFTGELFF. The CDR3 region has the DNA TGTGCCAGCAGTGACCTTGAGGGATCGTTCACCGGGGAGCTGTTTTTT.

The CDR3 coding sequence is TGTGCCAGCAGCCCCGTCAGGGTGGATGGCTACACCTTC. Amino acid sequence: CASSPVRVDGYTF. The rearrangement uses TRBV7-9 and TRBJ1-2, with D perhaps TRBD1 (5 bases). The germline V gene encodes CDR1 SEHNR and CDR2 FQNEAQ (reference sequence). The CDR3 totals 13 residues. V was cut by 5 bases and J by 6 bases, with 13 bases left in between.

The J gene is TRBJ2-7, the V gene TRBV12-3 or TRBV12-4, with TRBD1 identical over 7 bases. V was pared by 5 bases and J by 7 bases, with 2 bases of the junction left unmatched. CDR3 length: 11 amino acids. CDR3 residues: CASSLTGEQYF. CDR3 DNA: TGTGCCAGCAGTCTGACAGGGGAGCAGTACTTC.

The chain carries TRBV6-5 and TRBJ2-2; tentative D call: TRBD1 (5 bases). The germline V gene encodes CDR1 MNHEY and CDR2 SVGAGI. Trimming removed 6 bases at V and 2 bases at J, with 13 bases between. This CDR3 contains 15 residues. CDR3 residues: CASRTVSANTGELFF. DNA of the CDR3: TGTGCCAGCAGGACAGTCTCAGCAAACACCGGGGAGCTGTTTTTT.

The CDR3 DNA is TGCAGCGCCCCCGTCGGGACTAGTGAGTGGAAGGATACGCAGTATTTT. Protein sequence: CSAPVGTSEWKDTQYF. This chain connects TRBV29-1 to TRBJ2-3, with 8 bases that match TRBD2. The CDR3 runs to 16 residues. The V gene end was trimmed by 7 bases and the J gene end by 6 bases; junction bases not matched to a gene: 18. The germline CDR1 and CDR2 sequences are SQVTM and ANQGSEA.

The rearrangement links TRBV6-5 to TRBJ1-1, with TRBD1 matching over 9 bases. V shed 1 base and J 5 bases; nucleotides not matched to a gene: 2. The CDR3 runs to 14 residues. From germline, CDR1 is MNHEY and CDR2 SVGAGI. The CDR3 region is CASSYLQGATEAFF. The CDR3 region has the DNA TGTGCCAGCAGTTACTTACAGGGGGCTACTGAAGCTTTCTTT.

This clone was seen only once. CDR3 DNA: TGCAGCGTTGGGGAGGGTCGTTCACCCCTCCACTTT. Translating gives CSVGEGRSPLHF. The chain couples TRBV29-1 to TRBJ1-6; D remains unclear. The V end lost 4 bases, the J end lost 9 bases, and 10 bases lay between the germline ends. This CDR3 region has 12 residues. The V gene's germline CDR1 is SQVTM and CDR2 ANQGSEA.

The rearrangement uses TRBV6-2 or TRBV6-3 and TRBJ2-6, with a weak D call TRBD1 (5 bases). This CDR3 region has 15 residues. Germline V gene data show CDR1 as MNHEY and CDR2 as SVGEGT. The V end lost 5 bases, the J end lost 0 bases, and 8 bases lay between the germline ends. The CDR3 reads CASSTGSSGANVLTF. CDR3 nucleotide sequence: TGTGCCAGCAGTACAGGTAGCTCTGGGGCCAACGTCCTGACTTTC.

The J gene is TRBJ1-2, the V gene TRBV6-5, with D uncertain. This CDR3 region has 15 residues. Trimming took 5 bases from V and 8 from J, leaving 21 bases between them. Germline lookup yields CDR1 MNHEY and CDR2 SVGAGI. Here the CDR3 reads CASSPKDGSPGGYTF. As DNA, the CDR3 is TGTGCCAGCAGTCCAAAGGACGGGTCACCGGGGGGCTACACCTTC.